These 8 T cell receptor beta chains share one sample of origin, sequenced in a study of blood T cell repertoires in COVID-19. Profiled with immunoSEQ multiplex PCR; TCRdb holds only in-frame clones, not every one. The sample yields about 140,000 clones, 80% to 85% seen once. The sequencing sample was made of peripheral blood. Every receptor here comes from an older woman with acute or convalescent COVID-19.

The genes are TRBV10-3 and TRBJ2-1; the D gene is possibly TRBD1 (5 bases). The CDR3 has 13 residues. Trimming shortened V by 6 bases and J by 2 bases, and 8 bases separated the two germline ends. The V gene's germline CDR1 is ENHRY and CDR2 SYGVKD. CDR3 in amino acids: CAIRKDTYNEQFF. The CDR3 coding sequence is TGTGCCATCAGAAAGGACACCTACAATGAGCAGTTCTTC.

This clone was seen more than once but under ten times. V gene TRBV6-5 combines with J gene TRBJ1-1, with D possibly being TRBD1 (5 bases). This CDR3 has 15 amino acids. CDR1 MNHEY and CDR2 SVGAGI come from the germline V gene. V gave up 0 bases and J gave up 5 bases, with 13 bases separating them. The CDR3 DNA follows: TGTGCCAGCAGTTACTCGGCAGGGTTGGGAACTGAAGCTTTCTTT. Protein: CASSYSAGLGTEAFF.

V and J are TRBV7-8 and TRBJ2-5; no definite D call. This CDR3 contains 13 residues. Germline lookup yields CDR1 SGHVS and CDR2 FQNEAQ. Trimming took off 5 bases at V and 5 bases at J, with 12 bases between the two ends. The CDR3 protein is CASSPRYGETQYF. The CDR3, as DNA: TGTGCCAGCAGCCCCCGCTACGGGGAGACCCAGTACTTC.

The chain joins TRBV19 to TRBJ1-1, with D hard to call. Trimming took 3 bases from V and 5 from J, leaving 13 bases between them. This CDR3 region has 14 residues. The V gene's germline CDR1 is LNHDA and CDR2 SQIVND (reference sequence). The CDR3 sequence is CASSIPEASTEAFF. The CDR3 DNA reads TGTGCCAGTAGTATTCCGGAGGCCTCGACTGAAGCTTTCTTT.

The gene calls are TRBV18 and TRBJ1-2; the match to TRBD1 covers 7 bases. Germline V gene lookup returns CDR1 KGHSH and CDR2 LQKENI. The CDR3 extends over 13 amino acids. V lost 4 bases and J lost 2; bases outside the gene matches: 1. CDR3 bases: TGTGCCAGCTCACAGGGGGCCAACTATGGCTACACCTTC. It is translated as CASSQGANYGYTF.

This chain uses TRBV5-1 with TRBJ2-3; D remains ambiguous. Between the trimmed V and J ends, which lost 3 bases and 2 bases, there was a span of 13 bases. The germline CDR1 and CDR2 sequences are SGHRS and YFSETQ. This CDR3 spans 15 amino acids. CDR3 region: CASSWQRENTDTQYF. CDR3 bases: TGCGCCAGCAGCTGGCAGCGCGAAAACACAGATACGCAGTATTTT.

The chain uses TRBV10-1 and TRBJ1-5; 9 nucleotides agree with TRBD1. The CDR3 sequence is 17 residues long. V was clipped by 3 bases and J by 6 bases; unmatched bases: 12. From germline, CDR1 is WNHNN and CDR2 SYGVQD (reference sequence). CDR3 in amino acids: CASSDPRDREGGQPQHF. The CDR3 DNA is TGCGCCAGCAGTGACCCCAGGGACAGGGAAGGTGGTCAGCCCCAGCATTTT.

The J gene is TRBJ1-2, the V gene TRBV28; the match to TRBD1 covers 8 bases. Germline V lookup: CDR1 MDHEN, CDR2 SYDVKM. The CDR3 runs to 15 residues. The V gene end was trimmed by 3 bases and the J gene end by 6 bases; junction bases not matched to a gene: 9. The CDR3 protein is CASSLPRTGRDGYTF. In nucleotides, the CDR3 is TGTGCCAGCAGTTTGCCCCGGACAGGGAGGGATGGCTACACCTTC.